This is a list of T cell receptor beta chains from one sample in a study of T cell changes during pregnancy in multiple sclerosis. Data came from immunoSEQ multiplex PCR; TCRdb stores just in-frame clones and leaves some out. The table has roughly 61,000 clones, about 94% seen once. Sequencing used CD8+ T cells from peripheral blood mononuclear cells, obtained after pregnancy. These receptors were obtained from a female donor with multiple sclerosis, enrolled in a pregnancy study. CDR3s include the opening cysteine and the closing phenylalanine or tryptophan. A D gene is named only where the DNA matches it firmly. Clone sizes are given selectively: once, few, many, or a class where the clone is expanded.

clone_size	d_call	j_call	v_call	cdr3_nt	cdr3_aa
NA	TRBD2	TRBJ2-7	TRBV19	TGTGCCAGTAGTATAGATAGGTTCGGGACTAGTATCTACGAGCAGTACTTC	CASSIDRFGTSIYEQYF
NA	TRBD2	TRBJ2-7	TRBV6-1	TGTGCCAGCAGTGCAGAGGGACTAGCGGGAGCCTACGAGCAGTACTTC	CASSAEGLAGAYEQYF
once	TRBD1	TRBJ1-3	TRBV29-1	TGCAGCGTTGAAGCCCGGCCGGGGACAGGGGGAAACACCATATATTTT	CSVEARPGTGGNTIYF
NA	NA	TRBJ2-1	TRBV27	TGTGCCAGCAGTTCCGGGACTTCCTACAATGAGCAGTTCTTC	CASSSGTSYNEQFF
NA	TRBD2	TRBJ2-1	TRBV7-6	TGTGCCAGCAGCTTAGCCAGGACTAGCGGATACAATGAGCAGTTCTTC	CASSLARTSGYNEQFF
NA	NA	TRBJ1-5	TRBV19	TGTGCCAGTAGTATTTTGCTTCGGCAGCCCCAGCATTTT	CASSILLRQPQHF
NA	NA	TRBJ2-1	TRBV28	TGTGCCAGCAGCCTCAGGAACAACAATGAGCAGTTCTTC	CASSLRNNNEQFF
NA	TRBD1	TRBJ2-1	TRBV18	TGTGCCAGCTCACCGCCACTTGGGACAGACCCTTTCTTC	CASSPPLGTDPFF
NA	TRBD2	TRBJ2-7	TRBV7-6	TGTGCCAGCAGCGGACGTAGCGGGAGTTATCTCGGGGACGAGCAGTACTTC	CASSGRSGSYLGDEQYF
NA	NA	TRBJ1-1	TRBV13	TGTGCCAGCAGCGAACAGGGGAACACTGAAGCTTTCTTT	CASSEQGNTEAFF
NA	TRBD2	TRBJ2-7	TRBV7-3	TGTGCCAGCAGCTTTGGGGGGGGTTGCGTGCACCGGTCCTACGAGCAGTACTTC	CASSFGGGCVHRSYEQYF
NA	NA	TRBJ1-2	TRBV9	TGTGCCAGCAGCGCAACAGGGAGTTATGGCTACACCTTC	CASSATGSYGYTF
NA	NA	TRBJ2-7	TRBV6-1	TGTGCCAGCAGGGGCAGCCACGAGCAGTACTTC	CASRGSHEQYF
NA	NA	TRBJ2-2	TRBV9	TGTGCCAGCAGCGTAGGGAGGGGACGAATGGTTTTT	CASSVGRGRMVF
NA	TRBD1	TRBJ1-1	TRBV4-2	TGTGCCAGCCGACCTCCTGGACAGGGGGCAGGGAACACTGAAGCTTTCTTT	CASRPPGQGAGNTEAFF
NA	NA	TRBJ1-1	TRBV27	TGTGCCAGCAGTTTGGGCGGAGGCTTTGAAGCTTTCTTT	CASSLGGGFEAFF
once	NA	TRBJ1-1	TRBV6-5	TGTGCCAGCAGTCGCGGGTCCAACCAGGCTTTCTTT	CASSRGSNQAFF
NA	TRBD1	TRBJ2-1	TRBV27	TGTGCCAGCAGTTATCAGGGGGCAAATGAGCAGTTCTTC	CASSYQGANEQFF
NA	NA	TRBJ1-1	TRBV4-3	TGCGCCAGCAGCCAAGAACAGGGTACTGAAGCTTTCTTT	CASSQEQGTEAFF
once	TRBD2	TRBJ2-3	TRBV5-8	TGTGCCAGCAGCTTGGGTAGCGGGAGGGCAGATACGCAGTATTTT	CASSLGSGRADTQYF
NA	NA	TRBJ2-7	TRBV27	TGTGCCAGCAGCGAGGTCGGCCTGTCCTACGAGCAGTACTTC	CASSEVGLSYEQYF
once	NA	TRBJ2-7	TRBV5-1	TGCGCCAGCAGCTTTGGACAGTCTCAATACGAGCAGTACTTC	CASSFGQSQYEQYF
NA	NA	TRBJ2-2	TRBV7-7	TGTGCCAGCAGCTTAAGGGGGGGGAACCCGAACACCGGGGAGCTGTTTTTT	CASSLRGGNPNTGELFF